This TCR beta chain was sequenced in a study of OX40 agonist ivuxolimab in advanced cancers. TCRdb's copy holds only in-frame clones and misses some; the assay was immunoSEQ multiplex PCR. The data hold 7,500 to 9,000 clones, with 70% observed a single time. The CDR3 is 13 amino acids. CDR1 is MGHRA, CDR2 YSYEKL, per germline. V lost 5 bases, J lost 7 bases, and 6 bases stayed unmatched. The chain recombines TRBV4-1 with TRBJ1-2, with TRBD1 matching 8 bases. The sequencing used CD4+ or CD8+ T cells sorted from blood, collected in a trial of the OX40 agonist ivuxolimab. The TCR was taken from an adult with an advanced solid tumor such as melanoma, head and neck, liver or kidney cancer. In DNA, the CDR3 is TGCGCCAGCAGCTTTGCAGGGGGCGGTGGCTACACCTTC. This codes for CASSFAGGGGYTF.